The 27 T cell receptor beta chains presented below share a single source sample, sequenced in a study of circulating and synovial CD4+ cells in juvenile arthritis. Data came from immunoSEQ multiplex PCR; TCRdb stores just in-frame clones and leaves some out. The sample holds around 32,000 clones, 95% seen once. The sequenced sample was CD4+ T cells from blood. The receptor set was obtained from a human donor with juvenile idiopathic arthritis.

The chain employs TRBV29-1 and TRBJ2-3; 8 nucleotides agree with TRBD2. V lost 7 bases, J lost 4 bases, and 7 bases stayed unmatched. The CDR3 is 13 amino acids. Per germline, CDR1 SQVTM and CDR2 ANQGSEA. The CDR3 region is CSASAGAPDTQYF. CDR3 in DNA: TGCAGCGCCTCAGCGGGAGCCCCAGATACGCAGTATTTT.

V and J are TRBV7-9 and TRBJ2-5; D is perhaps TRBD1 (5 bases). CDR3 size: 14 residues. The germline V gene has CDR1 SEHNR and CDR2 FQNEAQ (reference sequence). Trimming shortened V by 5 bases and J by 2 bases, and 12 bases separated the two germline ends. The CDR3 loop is CASSHGQRQETQYF. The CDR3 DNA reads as TGTGCCAGCAGCCATGGACAACGACAAGAGACCCAGTACTTC.

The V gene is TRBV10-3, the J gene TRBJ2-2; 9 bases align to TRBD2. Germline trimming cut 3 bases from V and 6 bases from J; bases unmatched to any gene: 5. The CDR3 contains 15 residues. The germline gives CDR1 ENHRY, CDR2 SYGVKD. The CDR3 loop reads CAISDLAGGAGELFF. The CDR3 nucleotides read TGTGCCATCAGTGATTTGGCGGGAGGGGCCGGGGAGCTGTTTTTT.

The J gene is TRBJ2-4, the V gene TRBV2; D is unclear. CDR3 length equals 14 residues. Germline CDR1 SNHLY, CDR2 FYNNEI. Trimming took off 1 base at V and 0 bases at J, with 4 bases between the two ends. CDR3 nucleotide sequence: TGTGCCAGCAGTGAAGGAGTAGCCAAAAACATTCAGTACTTC. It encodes CASSEGVAKNIQYF.

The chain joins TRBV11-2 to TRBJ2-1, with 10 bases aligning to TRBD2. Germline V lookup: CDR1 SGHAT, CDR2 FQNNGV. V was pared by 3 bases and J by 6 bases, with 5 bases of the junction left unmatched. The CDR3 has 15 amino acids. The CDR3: CASSLAGTSANEQFF. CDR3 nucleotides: TGTGCCAGCAGCTTGGCCGGGACTAGCGCCAATGAGCAGTTCTTC.

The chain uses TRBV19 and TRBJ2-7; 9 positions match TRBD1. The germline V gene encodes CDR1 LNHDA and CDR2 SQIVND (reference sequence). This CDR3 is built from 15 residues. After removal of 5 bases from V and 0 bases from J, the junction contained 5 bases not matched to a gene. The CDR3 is CASSETGGRSYEQYF. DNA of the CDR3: TGTGCCAGTAGTGAAACAGGGGGCCGCTCCTACGAGCAGTACTTC.

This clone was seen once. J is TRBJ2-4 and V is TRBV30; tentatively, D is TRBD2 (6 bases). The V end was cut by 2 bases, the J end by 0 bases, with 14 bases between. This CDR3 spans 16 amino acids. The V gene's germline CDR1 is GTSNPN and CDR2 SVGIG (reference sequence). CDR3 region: CAWSLTSKVAKNIQYF. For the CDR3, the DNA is TGTGCCTGGAGTCTTACTAGCAAGGTAGCCAAAAACATTCAGTACTTC.

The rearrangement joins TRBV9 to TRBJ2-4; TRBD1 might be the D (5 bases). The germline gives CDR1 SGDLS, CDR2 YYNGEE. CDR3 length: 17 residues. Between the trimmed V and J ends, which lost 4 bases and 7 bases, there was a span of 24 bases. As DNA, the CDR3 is TGTGCCAGCAGCCCAGGGCCCCGGGTTAAGCCAGGGAACATTCAGTACTTC. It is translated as CASSPGPRVKPGNIQYF.

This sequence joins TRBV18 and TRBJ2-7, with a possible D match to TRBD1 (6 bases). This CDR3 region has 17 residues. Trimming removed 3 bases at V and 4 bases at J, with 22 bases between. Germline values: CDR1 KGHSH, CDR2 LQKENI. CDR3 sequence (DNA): TGTGCCAGCTCACCGAACGCGGACAGCACCTGGGTATACGAGCAGTACTTC. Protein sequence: CASSPNADSTWVYEQYF. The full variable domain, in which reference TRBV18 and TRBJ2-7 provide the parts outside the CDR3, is NAGVMQNPRHLVRRRGQEARLRCSPMKGHSHVYWYRQLPEEGLKFMVYLQKENIIDESGMPKERFSAEFPKEGPSILRIQQVVRGDSAAYFCASSPNADSTWVYEQYFGPGTRLTVT.

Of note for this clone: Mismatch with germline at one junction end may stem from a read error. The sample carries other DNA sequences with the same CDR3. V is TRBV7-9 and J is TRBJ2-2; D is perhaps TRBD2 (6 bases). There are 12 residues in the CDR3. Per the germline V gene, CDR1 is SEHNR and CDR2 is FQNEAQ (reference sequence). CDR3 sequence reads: CASSLIFRELFF. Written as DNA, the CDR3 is TGTGCCAGCAGCTTAATATTCCGGGAGCTGTTCTTT.

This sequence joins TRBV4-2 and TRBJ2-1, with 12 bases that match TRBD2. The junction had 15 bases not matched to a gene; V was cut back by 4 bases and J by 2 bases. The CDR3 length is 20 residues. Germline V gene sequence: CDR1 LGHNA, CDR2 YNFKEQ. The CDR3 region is CASSLSGLAGSDPTYNEQFF. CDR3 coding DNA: TGTGCCAGCAGCCTATCGGGACTAGCGGGTTCGGACCCGACCTACAATGAGCAGTTCTTC.

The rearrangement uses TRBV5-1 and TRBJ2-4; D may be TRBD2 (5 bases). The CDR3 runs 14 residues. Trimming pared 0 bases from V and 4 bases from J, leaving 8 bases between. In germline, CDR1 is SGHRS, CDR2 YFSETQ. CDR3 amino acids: CASSLAPGKNIQYF. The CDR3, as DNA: TGCGCCAGCAGCTTGGCCCCGGGGAAAAACATTCAGTACTTC.

The CDR3 spells CASSPGLAYEQFF. CDR3 sequence (DNA): TGTGCCAGTAGTCCGGGACTAGCGTATGAGCAGTTCTTC. This chain links TRBV6-1 with TRBJ2-1; 10 bases match TRBD2. Germline V gene sequence: CDR1 MNHNS, CDR2 SASEGT. The CDR3 consists of 13 residues. J was trimmed by 8 bases and V by 9 bases; bases with no gene match: 7.

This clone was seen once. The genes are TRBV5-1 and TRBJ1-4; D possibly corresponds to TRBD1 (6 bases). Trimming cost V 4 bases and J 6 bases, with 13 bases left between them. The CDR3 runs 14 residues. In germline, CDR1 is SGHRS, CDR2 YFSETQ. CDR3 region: CASSLDSPYEKLFF. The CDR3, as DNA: TGCGCCAGCAGCCTGGACAGCCCCTATGAAAAACTGTTTTTT.

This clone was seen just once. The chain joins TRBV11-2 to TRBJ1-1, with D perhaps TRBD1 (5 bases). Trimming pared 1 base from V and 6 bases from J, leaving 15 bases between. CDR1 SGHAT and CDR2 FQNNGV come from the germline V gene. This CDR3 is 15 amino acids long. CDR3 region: CASSLGQTKAPEAFF. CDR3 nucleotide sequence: TGTGCCAGCAGCTTAGGACAGACAAAAGCCCCTGAAGCTTTCTTT.

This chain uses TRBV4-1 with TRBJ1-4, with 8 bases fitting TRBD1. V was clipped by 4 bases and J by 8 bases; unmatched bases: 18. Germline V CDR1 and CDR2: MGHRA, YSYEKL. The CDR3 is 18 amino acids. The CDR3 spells CASSPLRTGKSRGEKLFF. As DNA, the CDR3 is TGCGCCAGCAGCCCATTAAGGACAGGGAAGAGCCGTGGAGAAAAACTGTTTTTT.

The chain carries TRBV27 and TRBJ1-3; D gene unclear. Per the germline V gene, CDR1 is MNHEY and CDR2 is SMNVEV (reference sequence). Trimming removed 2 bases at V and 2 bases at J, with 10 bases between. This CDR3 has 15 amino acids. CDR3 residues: CASSLGPWPGNTIYF. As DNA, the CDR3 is TGTGCCAGCAGTTTAGGTCCCTGGCCTGGAAACACCATATATTTT.

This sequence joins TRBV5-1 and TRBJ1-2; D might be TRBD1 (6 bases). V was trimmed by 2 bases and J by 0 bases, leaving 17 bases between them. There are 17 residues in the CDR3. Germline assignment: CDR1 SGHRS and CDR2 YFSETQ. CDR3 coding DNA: TGCGCCAGCAGCTTTGGTGACAGGTCCCCGCCTAACTATGGCTACACCTTC. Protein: CASSFGDRSPPNYGYTF.

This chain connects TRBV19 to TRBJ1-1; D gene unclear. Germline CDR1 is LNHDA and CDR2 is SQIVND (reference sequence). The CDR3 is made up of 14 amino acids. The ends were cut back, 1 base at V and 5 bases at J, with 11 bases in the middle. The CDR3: CASSIGGGGTEAFF. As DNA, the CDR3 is TGTGCCAGTAGTATAGGGGGAGGTGGGACTGAAGCTTTCTTT.

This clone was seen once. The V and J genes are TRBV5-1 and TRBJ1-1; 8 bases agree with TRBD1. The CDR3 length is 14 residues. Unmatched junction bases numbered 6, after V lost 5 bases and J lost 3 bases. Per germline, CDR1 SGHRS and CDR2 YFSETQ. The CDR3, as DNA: TGCGCCAGCAGAAACCAGGGGGCAGACACTGAAGCTTTCTTT. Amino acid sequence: CASRNQGADTEAFF.

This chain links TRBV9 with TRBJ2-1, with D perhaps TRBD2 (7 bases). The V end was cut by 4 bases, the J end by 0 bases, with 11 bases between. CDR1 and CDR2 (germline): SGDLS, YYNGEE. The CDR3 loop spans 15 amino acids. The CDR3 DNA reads TGTGCCAGCAGCCGCGGGGGCCTCTCCTACAATGAGCAGTTCTTC. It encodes CASSRGGLSYNEQFF.

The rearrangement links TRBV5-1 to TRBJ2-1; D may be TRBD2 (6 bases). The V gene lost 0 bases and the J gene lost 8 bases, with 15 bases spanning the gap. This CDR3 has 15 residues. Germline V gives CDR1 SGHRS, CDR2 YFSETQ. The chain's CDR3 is CASSLVRGSDDEQFF. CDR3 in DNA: TGCGCCAGCAGCTTGGTACGGGGGAGCGACGATGAGCAGTTCTTC.

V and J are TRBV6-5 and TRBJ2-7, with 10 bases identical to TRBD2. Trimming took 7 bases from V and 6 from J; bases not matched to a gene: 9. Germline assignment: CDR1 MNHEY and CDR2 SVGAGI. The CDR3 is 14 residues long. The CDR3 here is CASNAPGTSAEQYF. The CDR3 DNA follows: TGTGCCAGCAACGCCCCCGGGACTAGCGCCGAGCAGTACTTC.

CDR3 residues: CASSGGAGGRRSEQFF. The CDR3 DNA reads TGTGCCAGTAGTGGGGGGGCTGGCGGGAGAAGGTCTGAGCAGTTCTTC. The chain employs TRBV19 and TRBJ2-1; D is perhaps TRBD2 (7 bases). The V gene's germline CDR1 is LNHDA and CDR2 SQIVND (reference sequence). The CDR3 has 16 amino acids. V was trimmed by 5 bases and J by 9 bases, leaving 23 bases between them.

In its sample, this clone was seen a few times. The CDR3 DNA follows: TGTGCCAGCTCACCACCCGGGACTACCAATGAGCAGTTCTTC. Its translation: CASSPPGTTNEQFF. The V call is TRBV18, the J call TRBJ2-1, with 7 bases matching TRBD2. The CDR3 totals 14 residues. V lost 0 bases and J lost 6; bases outside the gene matches: 2. Germline-derived CDR1 and CDR2 are KGHSH and LQKENI.

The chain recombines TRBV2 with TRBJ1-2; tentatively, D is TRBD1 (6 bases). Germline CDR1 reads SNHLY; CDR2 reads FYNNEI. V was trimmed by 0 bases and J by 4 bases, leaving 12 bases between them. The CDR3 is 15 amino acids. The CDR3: CASSEALGALYGYTF. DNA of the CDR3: TGTGCCAGCAGTGAAGCGCTGGGGGCGCTCTATGGCTACACCTTC.

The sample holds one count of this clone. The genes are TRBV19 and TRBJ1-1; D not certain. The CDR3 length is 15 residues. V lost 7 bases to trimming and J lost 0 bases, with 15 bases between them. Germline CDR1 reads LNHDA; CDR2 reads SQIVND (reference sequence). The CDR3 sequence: CASIAGPGMNTEAFF. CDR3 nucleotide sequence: TGTGCCAGTATTGCAGGCCCGGGGATGAACACTGAAGCTTTCTTT.